This paragraph reports one TCR beta chain. CDR1 and CDR2 (germline): SGHRS, YFSETQ. The V segment lost 0 bases and the J segment 5 bases; nucleotides outside the gene matches: 6. The CDR3 consists of 15 residues. As part of library construction, unique molecular identifiers were attached to individual cDNA molecules. TCRdb reanalysed the 5' RACE reads using MiXCR and keeps one entry per CDR3 protein. This repertoire shows some 90,000 distinct CDR3 sequences, under 15% found once; its top ten account for 4.5% to 7%. This sample is part of a study of early T cells in non-severe SARS-CoV-2 infection. Study summary: Unsorted whole-blood RNA was sequenced in bulk, leaving chains unpaired.

This receptor was obtained from an adult who was a healthcare worker with PCR-confirmed SARS-CoV-2 infection or an uninfected control (not recorded which). The genes are TRBV5-1 and TRBJ1-1, with TRBD1 matching 8 bases. Input material: whole blood. CDR3 nucleotides: TGCGCCAGCAGCTTGGAGGCAGGGGGCCATACTGAAGCTTTCTTT. Translation: CASSLEAGGHTEAFF.